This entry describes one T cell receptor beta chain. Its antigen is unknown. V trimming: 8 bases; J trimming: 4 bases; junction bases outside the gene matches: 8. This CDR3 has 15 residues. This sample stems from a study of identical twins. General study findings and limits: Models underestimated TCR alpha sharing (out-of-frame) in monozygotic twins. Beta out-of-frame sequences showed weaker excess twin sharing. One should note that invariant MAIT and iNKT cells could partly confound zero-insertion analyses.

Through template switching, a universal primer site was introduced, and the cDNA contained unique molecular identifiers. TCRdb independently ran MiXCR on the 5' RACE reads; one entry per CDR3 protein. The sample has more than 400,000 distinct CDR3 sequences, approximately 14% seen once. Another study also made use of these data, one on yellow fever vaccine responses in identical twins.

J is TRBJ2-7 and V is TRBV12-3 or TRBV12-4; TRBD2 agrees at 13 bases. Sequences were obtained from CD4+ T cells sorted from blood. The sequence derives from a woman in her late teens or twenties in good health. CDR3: CASGTSGAPSYEQYF. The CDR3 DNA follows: TGTGCCAGCGGGACTAGCGGGGCCCCGAGTTACGAGCAGTACTTC.